A single sample is the source of the 30 T cell receptor beta chains below, sequenced in a study of control samples from healthy donors and cancer patients. Profiling relied on immunoSEQ multiplex PCR, and the TCRdb table lists in-frame clones only, not all of them. The table lists 170,000 or so clones, approximately 94% of them singletons. Sequenced material: blood. Receptors were obtained from a woman between 18 and 30 years old in good health.

The chain is built from TRBV10-1 and TRBJ1-1, with a tentative D call TRBD1 (6 bases). The CDR3 is made up of 15 amino acids. The germline V gene encodes CDR1 WNHNN and CDR2 SYGVQD (reference sequence). The V gene lost 0 bases and the J gene lost 1 base, with 9 bases spanning the gap. The CDR3 sequence: CASSESGQRNTEAFF. In DNA, the CDR3 is TGCGCCAGCAGTGAGTCGGGACAACGGAACACTGAAGCTTTCTTT.

The rearrangement uses TRBV7-2 and TRBJ2-6, with D perhaps TRBD1 (7 bases). V lost 5 bases to trimming and J lost 15 bases, with 17 bases between them. Germline loops: CDR1 SGHTA, CDR2 FQGNSA. The CDR3 length is 13 residues. CDR3 sequence: CASSAQRQGGLTF. Written as DNA, the CDR3 is TGTGCCAGCAGCGCCCAACGACAGGGAGGCCTGACTTTC. Together with reference TRBV7-2 and TRBJ2-6, the CDR3 gives the full variable domain: GAGVSQSPSNKVTEKGKDVELRCDPISGHTALYWYRQSLGQGLEFLIYFQGNSAPDKSGLPSDRFSAERTGGSVSTLTIQRTQQEDSAVYLCASSAQRQGGLTFGAGSRLTVL.

The chain employs TRBV2 and TRBJ1-4; D perhaps matches TRBD1 (5 bases). CDR1 and CDR2 from the germline V gene are SNHLY and FYNNEI. V dropped 10 bases and J dropped 6 bases, with 12 bases sitting between them. This CDR3 contains 12 residues. In DNA, the CDR3 is TGTGCCACGGGCAGGGATGATGAAAAACTGTTTTTT. It specifies CATGRDDEKLFF.

The chain links TRBV24-1 to TRBJ1-5; 8 nucleotides line up with TRBD1. CDR1 is KGHDR, CDR2 SFDVKD, per germline. The V segment lost 6 bases and the J segment 4 bases; nucleotides outside the gene matches: 1. The CDR3 sequence is 13 residues long. As DNA, the CDR3 is TGTGCCACCAGTCGACAGGGGAATCAGCCCCAGCATTTT. Its protein product is CATSRQGNQPQHF.

This clone is a singleton in its sample. The gene calls are TRBV27 and TRBJ2-1; 8 bases map to TRBD2. The V gene's germline CDR1 is MNHEY and CDR2 SMNVEV (reference sequence). The junction had 3 bases not matched to a gene; V was cut back by 2 bases and J by 3 bases. The CDR3 runs 15 residues. In DNA, the CDR3 is TGTGCCAGCAGTTTAAGGGCGGGAGGCTACAATGAGCAGTTCTTC. Translating gives CASSLRAGGYNEQFF.

This chain links TRBV6-6 with TRBJ2-1; 16 bases fit TRBD2. CDR1 and CDR2 (germline): MNHNY, SVGAGI (reference sequence). CDR3 length: 17 amino acids. With 5 bases clipped from V and 2 bases from J, the junction kept 3 bases outside the gene matches. In DNA, the CDR3 is TGTGCCAGCAGTCCAGGGACTAGCGGGAGGGCCTACAATGAGCAGTTCTTC. This translates into CASSPGTSGRAYNEQFF.

The V call is TRBV5-1, the J call TRBJ1-1; TRBD1 agrees at 9 bases. CDR3 length: 14 residues. J was trimmed by 7 bases and V by 3 bases; bases with no gene match: 7. Germline values: CDR1 SGHRS, CDR2 YFSETQ. Written as DNA, the CDR3 is TGCGCCAGCAGCTCCGGGACAGGGCACGGTGAAGCTTTCTTT. This gives the protein CASSSGTGHGEAFF. The variable domain in full, completed from reference TRBV5-1 and TRBJ1-1, reads KAGVTQTPRYLIKTRGQQVTLSCSPISGHRSVSWYQQTPGQGLQFLFEYFSETQRNKGNFPGRFSGRQFSNSRSEMNVSTLELGDSALYLCASSSGTGHGEAFFGQGTRLTVV.

The chain has TRBV19 and TRBJ2-3, with D uncertain. Trimming took off 7 bases at V and 0 bases at J, with 17 bases between the two ends. From germline, CDR1 is LNHDA and CDR2 SQIVND (reference sequence). This CDR3 spans 16 amino acids. CDR3 sequence: CASTPPEKRSTDTQYF. In DNA, the CDR3 is TGTGCCAGTACCCCACCCGAAAAAAGGAGCACAGATACGCAGTATTTT.

The genes are TRBV5-6 and TRBJ1-1; 7 bases are a match to TRBD1. Germline values: CDR1 SGHDT, CDR2 YYEEEE. CDR3 length: 13 amino acids. With 4 bases clipped from V and 11 bases from J, the junction kept 11 bases outside the gene matches. The CDR3 loop is CASSPGTAIDAFF. The CDR3, as DNA: TGTGCCAGCAGCCCAGGGACAGCTATCGATGCTTTCTTT. The whole variable domain, remainder taken from reference TRBV5-6 and TRBJ1-1, is DAGVTQSPTHLIKTRGQQVTLRCSPKSGHDTVSWYQQALGQGPQFIFQYYEEEERQRGNFPDRFSGHQFPNYSSELNVNALLLGDSALYLCASSPGTAIDAFFGQGTRLTVV.

This chain uses TRBV20-1 with TRBJ2-3; D is undetermined. The CDR3 is 12 residues long. In germline, CDR1 is DFQATT, CDR2 SNEGSKA (reference sequence). The V end was cut by 3 bases, the J end by 6 bases, with 10 bases between. The CDR3 here is CSASRFRDTQYF. CDR3 bases: TGCAGTGCTAGTCGTTTCCGGGATACGCAGTATTTT.

This clone was observed a single time. V is TRBV7-2 and J is TRBJ2-5; 8 positions agree with TRBD1. Germline V gene sequence: CDR1 SGHTA, CDR2 FQGNSA. This CDR3 has 15 residues. The junction had 10 bases not matched to a gene; V was cut back by 5 bases and J by 5 bases. The CDR3 nucleotides read TGTGCCAGCAGCCCAAGACAGGGGCGGTGGGAGACCCAGTACTTC. Translating it yields CASSPRQGRWETQYF.

The rearrangement joins TRBV18 to TRBJ2-6; no clear D gene. Trimming took 4 bases from V and 7 from J, leaving 2 bases between them. CDR1 and CDR2 from the germline V gene are KGHSH and LQKENI. This CDR3 has 11 amino acids. The CDR3: CASSQANVLTF. CDR3 coding DNA: TGTGCCAGCTCACAAGCCAACGTCCTGACTTTC.

The gene calls are TRBV28 and TRBJ2-1, with TRBD1 matching over 8 bases. The germline gives CDR1 MDHEN, CDR2 SYDVKM. Germline trimming cut 5 bases from V and 5 bases from J; bases unmatched to any gene: 11. CDR3 length: 16 residues. DNA for the CDR3: TGTGCCAGCAGTCCGGGGACAGGCCCGACAGACAATGAGCAGTTCTTC. Its translation is CASSPGTGPTDNEQFF. Complete variable domain (other parts from reference TRBV28 and TRBJ2-1): DVKVTQSSRYLVKRTGEKVFLECVQDMDHENMFWYRQDPGLGLRLIYFSYDVKMKEKGDIPEGYSVSREKKERFSLILESASTNQTSMYLCASSPGTGPTDNEQFFGPGTRLTVL.

V gene TRBV5-6 combines with J gene TRBJ1-4, with D unclear. CDR1 and CDR2 (germline): SGHDT, YYEEEE. Trimming stripped 0 bases from V and 8 bases from J, with 5 bases between. The CDR3 loop spans 12 amino acids. As DNA, the CDR3 is TGTGCCAGCAGCTTGGTGGGGGAAAAACTGTTTTTT. Residues: CASSLVGEKLFF.

V is TRBV27 and J is TRBJ2-1, with D possibly being TRBD1 (5 bases). The CDR3 has 15 residues. CDR1 and CDR2 from the germline V gene are MNHEY and SMNVEV (reference sequence). Deletions cut 2 bases from V and 2 bases from J, with 10 bases between. The CDR3 bases are TGTGCCAGCAGTTTAGCCAGGGAAACCTACAATGAGCAGTTCTTC. This translates into CASSLARETYNEQFF.

V usage is TRBV19 and J usage is TRBJ2-1; TRBD2 matches 10 bases. The V gene end was trimmed by 3 bases and the J gene end by 10 bases; junction bases not matched to a gene: 12. This CDR3 comprises 16 residues. The germline V gene encodes CDR1 LNHDA and CDR2 SQIVND (reference sequence). In nucleotides, the CDR3 is TGTGCCAGTAGTATGGCCGGGACTAGCGAGTACCGAGAGCAGTTCTTC. Amino acid sequence: CASSMAGTSEYREQFF.

This clone was seen a single time. The CDR3 loop is CASSWRAGTSGYKRETQYF. CDR3 sequence (DNA): TGTGCCAGCAGCTGGAGAGCCGGGACTAGCGGGTATAAGAGGGAGACCCAGTACTTC. V gene TRBV7-9 combines with J gene TRBJ2-5; 12 bases agree with TRBD2. Germline V gene lookup returns CDR1 SEHNR and CDR2 FQNEAQ (reference sequence). This CDR3 region has 19 residues. Trimming cost V 4 bases and J 5 bases; bases outside gene matches: 17.

This chain connects TRBV10-2 to TRBJ2-7, with 7 bases matching TRBD1. From germline, CDR1 is WSHSY and CDR2 SAAADI. The J segment lost 6 bases and the V segment lost 6 bases, leaving 11 bases of the junction unmatched. This CDR3 comprises 14 residues. The CDR3 sequence: CASRRPGQTPEQYF. As DNA, the CDR3 is TGCGCCAGCAGGAGGCCGGGACAGACGCCCGAGCAGTACTTC.

The chain recombines TRBV15 with TRBJ2-2, with D unresolved. Trimming removed 1 base from V and 3 bases from J, with 6 bases in between. CDR3 length: 14 residues. Germline V gene sequence: CDR1 LNHNV, CDR2 YYDKDF (reference sequence). The chain's CDR3 is CATSRGLDTGELFF. Here the CDR3 DNA reads TGTGCCACCAGCAGAGGACTTGACACCGGGGAGCTGTTTTTT.

The CDR3 is CASSPIPTGGVTDTQYF. The CDR3 DNA reads as TGTGCCAGCAGTCCCATCCCTACAGGGGGTGTCACAGATACGCAGTATTTT. The rearrangement joins TRBV27 to TRBJ2-3, with TRBD1 identical over 8 bases. The junction had 12 bases not matched to a gene; V was cut back by 5 bases and J by 2 bases. There are 17 residues in the CDR3. Germline-derived CDR1 and CDR2 are MNHEY and SMNVEV (reference sequence).

The V and J genes are TRBV15 and TRBJ2-7; D not resolved. Between the trimmed V and J ends, which lost 0 bases and 5 bases, there was a span of 14 bases. The CDR3 runs 15 residues. The V gene's germline CDR1 is LNHNV and CDR2 YYDKDF (reference sequence). As DNA, the CDR3 is TGTGCCACCAGCAGAGACGGTAACAGACCCCACGAGCAGTACTTC. It is translated as CATSRDGNRPHEQYF.

This clone was recorded once. The gene calls are TRBV6-5 and TRBJ2-7; 7 nucleotides agree with TRBD1. CDR1 and CDR2 (germline): MNHEY, SVGAGI. The CDR3 sequence is 15 residues long. Trimming removed 6 bases from V and 0 bases from J; junction bases left unmatched: 8. The CDR3 spells CASSRGQISSYEQYF. CDR3 bases: TGTGCCAGCAGCCGGGGACAGATCTCCTCCTACGAGCAGTACTTC.

The V and J genes are TRBV19 and TRBJ2-7, with 7 bases matching TRBD1. Per the germline V gene, CDR1 is LNHDA and CDR2 is SQIVND (reference sequence). This CDR3 has 13 residues. V was pared by 5 bases and J by 3 bases, with 4 bases of the junction left unmatched. CDR3 region: CASSLSGGYEQYF. In DNA, the CDR3 is TGTGCCAGTAGTCTTTCAGGGGGCTACGAGCAGTACTTC.

The chain has TRBV10-3 and TRBJ1-1; 9 bases map to TRBD1. The V segment lost 0 bases and the J segment 1 base; nucleotides outside the gene matches: 0. The CDR3 length is 15 residues. From germline, CDR1 is ENHRY and CDR2 SYGVKD. CDR3 amino acids: CAISESGQGNTEAFF. The CDR3 DNA sequence: TGTGCCATCAGTGAGTCGGGACAGGGGAACACTGAAGCTTTCTTT.

The chain couples TRBV18 to TRBJ2-1; D is perhaps TRBD1 (5 bases). CDR3 length: 15 residues. Germline CDR1 reads KGHSH; CDR2 reads LQKENI. Trimming shortened V by 0 bases and J by 8 bases, and 14 bases separated the two germline ends. CDR3 amino acids: CASSPPAGISDEQFF. CDR3 DNA: TGTGCCAGCTCACCACCGGCAGGGATAAGCGATGAGCAGTTCTTC.

CDR3 region: CASSLGLAGGYEQYF. CDR3 nucleotide sequence: TGCGCCAGCAGCTTGGGACTAGCGGGGGGGTACGAGCAGTACTTC. The V and J genes are TRBV5-1 and TRBJ2-7; 14 nucleotides match TRBD2. CDR1 is SGHRS and CDR2 is YFSETQ in the germline V gene. This CDR3 comprises 15 residues. Germline trimming cut 0 bases from V and 4 bases from J; bases unmatched to any gene: 0.

The chain has TRBV7-2 and TRBJ2-4; D assignment may be TRBD1 or TRBD2 (5 bases each). Germline assignment: CDR1 SGHTA and CDR2 FQGNSA. V was cut by 5 bases and J by 9 bases, with 17 bases left in between. The CDR3 is 14 residues long. CDR3 region: CASSRGPDLPIQYF. The CDR3 coding sequence is TGTGCCAGCAGCCGGGGACCGGACCTACCCATTCAGTACTTC.

The chain employs TRBV19 and TRBJ1-6; 8 bases are a match to TRBD1. Trimming at V came to 8 bases and at J to 10 bases, leaving 10 bases not matched to a gene. The CDR3 covers 14 residues. The germline CDR1 and CDR2 sequences are LNHDA and SQIVND (reference sequence). The CDR3 DNA sequence: TGTGCCAGTTCCGACCAGGGGGCGAACTCACCCCTCCACTTT. Amino acids: CASSDQGANSPLHF.

The V gene is TRBV15, the J gene TRBJ2-3; D is unresolved. The CDR3 is 14 amino acids. Germline V gene data show CDR1 as LNHNV and CDR2 as YYDKDF (reference sequence). Trimming pared 3 bases from V and 7 bases from J, leaving 14 bases between. CDR3: CATSRSQTSYTQYF. Written as DNA, the CDR3 is TGTGCCACCAGCAGGTCTCAGACCTCGTATACGCAGTATTTT.

The count of this clone is one. The genes are TRBV12-3 or TRBV12-4 and TRBJ2-4; either TRBD1 or TRBD2 may supply D (5 bases each). Trimming took 7 bases from V and 8 from J, leaving 15 bases between them. The CDR3 consists of 13 residues. The CDR3 reads CASKFRRGDIQYF. Here the CDR3 DNA reads TGTGCCAGCAAGTTTAGGAGAGGGGACATTCAGTACTTC.